These 21 T cell receptor beta chains came from one sample sequenced in a study of T-cell reconstitution after alpha-beta-depleted transplantation in children. Study results and limitations: Among T cells one year after transplant, newly produced cells accounted for most counts and diversity.

No antigen has been identified for these receptors. A TCRbeta library incorporating unique molecular identifiers was prepared. From the PCR reads, TCRdb called clonotypes with MiXCR, one entry per CDR3 protein. This table has hundreds of thousands of distinct CDR3 sequences, over 7% appearing once. Sequenced here: peripheral blood, sampled 360 days after TCRalphabeta/CD19-depleted stem cell transplant. All receptors derive from a female patient aged 2-15 years who had a stem cell transplant for Fanconi anemia, so the T cells may come from the graft donor.

The table lists this clonotype with many counts. The V and J genes are TRBV2 and TRBJ1-6, with TRBD1 as a possible D gene (6 bases). Trimming removed 10 bases from V and 7 bases from J, with 14 bases in between. The CDR3 consists of 13 residues. From germline, CDR1 is SNHLY and CDR2 FYNNEI. The chain's CDR3 is CATRDTLNSPLHF. CDR3 nucleotide sequence: TGTGCCACCAGGGACACCTTGAATTCACCCCTCCACTTT.

This chain links TRBV5-6 with TRBJ1-1; no firm D call. This CDR3 is built from 14 residues. Germline-derived CDR1 and CDR2 are SGHDT and YYEEEE. Trimming took 2 bases from V and 5 from J, leaving 13 bases between them. CDR3 coding DNA: TGTGCCAGCAGCTTAGGAGAAGGTTGGACTGAAGCTTTCTTT. Residues: CASSLGEGWTEAFF. Complete variable domain (other parts from reference TRBV5-6 and TRBJ1-1): DAGVTQSPTHLIKTRGQQVTLRCSPKSGHDTVSWYQQALGQGPQFIFQYYEEEERQRGNFPDRFSGHQFPNYSSELNVNALLLGDSALYLCASSLGEGWTEAFFGQGTRLTVV.

This clonotype was observed many times. The chain joins TRBV12-3 or TRBV12-4 to TRBJ1-2, with D hard to call. There are 14 residues in the CDR3. Trimming took 1 base from V and 2 from J, leaving 8 bases between them. The CDR3 loop reads CASSLGRENYGYTF. CDR3 DNA: TGTGCCAGCAGTTTAGGCAGAGAGAACTATGGCTACACCTTC.

The sample holds many counts of this clonotype. The gene calls are TRBV10-3 and TRBJ1-6, with TRBD1 matching over 10 bases. CDR3 size: 15 residues. Germline V gene data show CDR1 as ENHRY and CDR2 as SYGVKD. V gave up 4 bases and J gave up 10 bases; unmatched junction bases: 7. The CDR3 DNA follows: TGTGCCATCAGTGCGGACAGGGGGGTTGGATCACCCCTCCACTTT. It is translated as CAISADRGVGSPLHF.

This clonotype was observed many times. The V call is TRBV6-2 or TRBV6-3, the J call TRBJ2-7; TRBD2 agrees at 7 bases. This CDR3 is 16 amino acids long. Losses at the gene ends were 2 bases for V and 2 bases for J; bases not matched to a gene: 9. The germline V gene has CDR1 MNHEY and CDR2 SVGEGT. The DNA of the CDR3 is TGTGCCAGCAGTTACCGACCGGGACTACGAGCCTACGAGCAGTACTTC. This codes for CASSYRPGLRAYEQYF.

This clonotype showed up just a few times. This sequence joins TRBV29-1 and TRBJ1-2; D is unresolved. The CDR3 is made up of 11 amino acids. V dropped 5 bases and J dropped 4 bases, with 8 bases sitting between them. Germline CDR1 is SQVTM and CDR2 is ANQGSEA. DNA for the CDR3: TGCAGCGTTACCAGCTCCTATGGCTACACCTTC. This encodes CSVTSSYGYTF.

This clonotype was counted a few times. This rearrangement joins TRBV18 to TRBJ2-5; the D is unclear. V lost 4 bases and J lost 2, with 11 bases in between. The CDR3 length is 14 residues. The germline V gene encodes CDR1 KGHSH and CDR2 LQKENI. CDR3 nucleotides: TGTGCCAGCTCACAAACCTACAAGCAAGAGACCCAGTACTTC. Its translation is CASSQTYKQETQYF.

This clonotype occurred a few times. The V call is TRBV2, the J call TRBJ1-5, with no clear D. Germline V gene lookup returns CDR1 SNHLY and CDR2 FYNNEI. V was shortened by 0 bases and J by 2 bases, with 17 bases between the two germline ends. The CDR3 contains 18 residues. This CDR3 reads CASSEALQWTTRNQPQHF. The CDR3 DNA reads as TGTGCCAGCAGTGAAGCGCTCCAATGGACTACCCGCAATCAGCCCCAGCATTTT.

This clonotype occurred many times. V usage is TRBV7-8 and J usage is TRBJ1-5; D uncertain. Germline loops: CDR1 SGHVS, CDR2 FQNEAQ. The CDR3 runs 16 residues. Trimming took 0 bases from V and 6 from J, leaving 15 bases between them. The CDR3 here is CASSLAVSLWGQPQHF. CDR3 sequence (DNA): TGTGCCAGCAGCTTAGCGGTTTCTTTGTGGGGTCAGCCCCAGCATTTT.

The chain combines TRBV5-6 with TRBJ2-7; TRBD1 matches at 9 bases. CDR3 size: 14 residues. In germline, CDR1 is SGHDT, CDR2 YYEEEE. The ends lost 4 bases at V and 7 bases at J; junction bases unmatched: 9. CDR3 region: CASSPDRGAEEQYV. The CDR3 DNA sequence: TGTGCCAGCAGCCCGGACAGGGGTGCGGAGGAGCAGTACGTC.

There are many counts of this clonotype. The V gene is TRBV28, the J gene TRBJ1-5; no reliable D call. In germline, CDR1 is MDHEN, CDR2 SYDVKM. The CDR3 contains 12 residues. V was clipped by 5 bases and J by 4 bases, with 6 bases between them. Here the CDR3 reads CASSPPNQPQHF. As DNA, the CDR3 is TGTGCCAGCAGTCCACCGAATCAGCCCCAGCATTTT.

The chain carries TRBV10-3 and TRBJ1-1; D gene unclear. V was trimmed by 5 bases and J by 1 base, leaving 5 bases between them. The CDR3 consists of 12 residues. Germline CDR1 reads ENHRY; CDR2 reads SYGVKD. The CDR3 region is CAISPGNTEAFF. The CDR3 bases are TGTGCCATCAGTCCGGGGAACACTGAAGCTTTCTTT.

This clonotype was recorded many times. CDR3 coding DNA: TGTGCCAGCTTGCTAGGAAACACCATATATTTT. It yields the protein CASLLGNTIYF. The gene calls are TRBV6-1 and TRBJ1-3; no clear D. Germline V gives CDR1 MNHNS, CDR2 SASEGT. Trimming removed 8 bases from V and 4 bases from J, with 6 bases in between. The CDR3 is made up of 11 amino acids.

There are many counts of this clonotype. The chain couples TRBV12-3 or TRBV12-4 to TRBJ2-6; possibly TRBD1 for D (5 bases). V lost 3 bases to trimming and J lost 0 bases, with 12 bases between them. The CDR3 runs to 17 residues. In DNA form, the CDR3 reads TGTGCCAGCAGTTTGACAGAGCATTTCTCTGGGGCCAACGTCCTGACTTTC. It specifies CASSLTEHFSGANVLTF.

This clonotype was picked up many times. The J gene is TRBJ2-3, the V gene TRBV5-1, with D uncertain. CDR1 is SGHRS and CDR2 is YFSETQ in the germline V gene. The CDR3 spans 15 residues. The germline V and J ends were trimmed by 7 bases and 0 bases, with 15 bases remaining between them. CDR3 loop: CASGPSGVSTDTQYF. In nucleotides, the CDR3 is TGCGCCAGCGGCCCCTCTGGGGTGAGCACAGATACGCAGTATTTT.

This clonotype was found many times. This chain joins TRBV6-5 and TRBJ2-7, with D maybe TRBD2 (6 bases). The V gene's germline CDR1 is MNHEY and CDR2 SVGAGI. Deletions cut 2 bases from V and 0 bases from J, with 20 bases between. The CDR3 contains 18 residues. CDR3 coding DNA: TGTGCCAGCAGTTACCCACGAAGACCGACCGGGAGCTCCTACGAGCAGTACGTC. Amino acid sequence: CASSYPRRPTGSSYEQYV.

The chain carries TRBV6-5 and TRBJ1-2, with 8 bases matching TRBD1. Per the germline V gene, CDR1 is MNHEY and CDR2 is SVGAGI. CDR3 size: 15 residues. V lost 8 bases to trimming and J lost 7 bases; unmatched junction nucleotides: 15. CDR3 sequence (DNA): TGTGCCAGCCTCGGATATGGACAGGGCAGGAGTGGCTACACCTTC. This sequence encodes CASLGYGQGRSGYTF.

This clonotype was detected many times. This rearrangement joins TRBV28 to TRBJ1-2, with 8 bases lining up with TRBD1. Germline V CDR1 and CDR2: MDHEN, SYDVKM. This CDR3 spans 13 amino acids. Trimming cost V 3 bases and J 6 bases; bases outside gene matches: 3. The CDR3 spells CASSFTGQDGYTF. The CDR3 DNA is TGTGCCAGCAGTTTCACGGGACAGGATGGCTACACCTTC.

This clonotype appeared many times. The genes are TRBV12-3 or TRBV12-4 and TRBJ2-7; D possibly corresponds to TRBD2 (6 bases). CDR3 length: 13 residues. V was shortened by 2 bases and J by 5 bases, with 10 bases between the two germline ends. The DNA for the CDR3 is TGTGCCAGCAGTTTATGGGGGGTGGACGAGCAGTACTTC. It codes for CASSLWGVDEQYF.

V gene TRBV6-5 combines with J gene TRBJ2-3; 7 positions match TRBD1. From germline, CDR1 is MNHEY and CDR2 SVGAGI. The CDR3 spans 12 residues. Trimming removed 7 bases from V and 11 bases from J; junction bases left unmatched: 9. CDR3 sequence: CASTEGRDRQYF. For the CDR3, the DNA is TGTGCCAGCACCGAAGGCCGGGACAGGCAGTATTTT.

This chain connects TRBV7-9 to TRBJ2-5; D is ambiguous. This CDR3 is 15 amino acids long. Germline V gene lookup returns CDR1 SEHNR and CDR2 FQNEAQ (reference sequence). The V and J ends lost 6 bases and 12 bases respectively, with 26 bases between them. The chain's CDR3 is CASRSSAPRPGVEYF. The CDR3 DNA follows: TGTGCCAGCAGATCGTCAGCGCCGAGGCCTGGGGTAGAGTACTTC. The full variable domain, with the rest looked up from reference TRBV7-9 and TRBJ2-5, is DTGVSQNPRHKITKRGQNVTFRCDPISEHNRLYWYRQTLGQGPEFLTYFQNEAQLEKSRLLSDRFSAERPKGSFSTLEIQRTEQGDSAMYLCASRSSAPRPGVEYFGPGTRLLVL.